The 15 T cell receptor beta chains listed next were all sequenced from one sample in a study of neurological immune-mediated disorders. MiXCR was run by TCRdb on the 5' RACE reads, yielding one entry per CDR3 protein. This table holds 45,000 to 50,000 distinct CDR3 sequences, 4% to 5.5% found once. The sequenced sample consisted of PBMCs. These receptors were collected from an older woman with multiple sclerosis.

The sample holds many counts of this clonotype. V gene TRBV7-6 combines with J gene TRBJ2-1; possible D gene TRBD2, 6 bases. The germline V gene has CDR1 SGHVS and CDR2 FNYEAQ. V was clipped by 5 bases and J by 6 bases, with 17 bases between them. This CDR3 is built from 15 residues. The CDR3 loop is CASSPRGLGGNEQFF. Here the CDR3 DNA reads TGTGCCAGCAGCCCCCGAGGACTGGGGGGCAATGAGCAGTTCTTC. Filled out from reference TRBV7-6 and TRBJ2-1, the complete variable domain reads GAGVSQSPRYKVTKRGQDVALRCDPISGHVSLYWYRQALGQGPEFLTYFNYEAQQDKSGLPNDRFSAERPEGSISTLTIQRTEQRDSAMYRCASSPRGLGGNEQFFGPGTRLTVL.

This clonotype showed up many times. The chain links TRBV27 to TRBJ1-2; D not resolved. Deletions cut 2 bases from V and 2 bases from J, with 6 bases between. Germline CDR1 reads MNHEY; CDR2 reads SMNVEV (reference sequence). The CDR3 has 13 residues. In DNA form, the CDR3 reads TGTGCCAGCAGTTTAAGGGCGAACTATGGCTACACCTTC. As protein: CASSLRANYGYTF.

This clonotype was observed at least ten times. V usage is TRBV10-3 and J usage is TRBJ2-7, with TRBD1 identical over 12 bases. The germline V gene has CDR1 ENHRY and CDR2 SYGVKD. CDR3 length: 16 amino acids. The J segment lost 5 bases and the V segment lost 3 bases, leaving 8 bases of the junction unmatched. The CDR3 DNA reads TGTGCCATCAGTGAAGGGGGGACAGGGGGCAGGGACGAGCAGTACTTC. Protein sequence: CAISEGGTGGRDEQYF.

This clonotype was observed at least ten times. The chain couples TRBV7-8 to TRBJ2-2, with no clear D. The CDR3 consists of 13 residues. The germline V and J ends were trimmed by 5 bases and 6 bases, with 10 bases remaining between them. Looked up from germline, CDR1 is SGHVS and CDR2 is FQNEAQ. The CDR3 bases are TGTGCCAGCAGCCGAGTGATTGCCGGGGAGCTGTTTTTT. Translated: CASSRVIAGELFF. The whole variable domain, remainder taken from reference TRBV7-8 and TRBJ2-2, is GAGVSQSPRYKVAKRGQDVALRCDPISGHVSLFWYQQALGQGPEFLTYFQNEAQLDKSGLPSDRFFAERPEGSVSTLKIQRTQQEDSAVYLCASSRVIAGELFFGEGSRLTVL.

This clonotype was seen at least ten times. Its ends do not fully match the called genes, so a read error is possible. This chain connects TRBV12-3 or TRBV12-4 to TRBJ2-1; D ambiguous. CDR3 length: 16 residues. The CDR3 spells CASSLPRRFSHNEQFF. CDR3 DNA sequence: TGTGCCAGCAGTTTACCTCGACGGTTCTCCCACAATGAGCAGTTCTTC.

This clonotype appeared many times. V gene TRBV20-1 combines with J gene TRBJ2-1; 9 bases match TRBD2. Per germline, CDR1 DFQATT and CDR2 SNEGSKA (reference sequence). The V gene end was trimmed by 6 bases and the J gene end by 6 bases; junction bases not matched to a gene: 6. The CDR3 contains 13 residues. DNA of the CDR3: TGCAGTGCCGTAGCGGGAGTCCCCAATGAGCAGTTCTTC. It encodes CSAVAGVPNEQFF.

The sample holds many counts of this clonotype. This chain links TRBV7-8 with TRBJ2-7; 7 nucleotides line up with TRBD1. CDR1 SGHVS and CDR2 FQNEAQ come from the germline V gene. Trimming took 5 bases from V and 0 from J; bases not matched to a gene: 7. The CDR3 length is 15 residues. This CDR3 is CASSAGQGDSYEQYV. DNA for the CDR3: TGTGCCAGCAGCGCTGGGCAGGGGGACTCCTACGAGCAGTACGTC.

This clonotype was seen only a few times. The gene calls are TRBV21-1 and TRBJ1-1; no DNA check was done on the table's D call, TRBD1. TRBV21-1 is designated a pseudogene. This CDR3 region has 17 residues. The CDR3 loop is CASSKGGGNRGLTEAFF. The CDR3 DNA is TGTGCCAGCAGCAAAGGTGGCGGCAACAGGGGGCTGACTGAAGCTTTCTTT.

The chain links TRBV6-2 or TRBV6-3 to TRBJ2-5; D is uncertain. V lost 6 bases and J lost 0, with 11 bases in between. The CDR3 length is 14 residues. Germline V gene lookup returns CDR1 MNHEY and CDR2 SVGEGT. In DNA, the CDR3 is TGTGCCAGCAGAAGACGCCGGGACCAAGAGACCCAGTACTTC. It translates to CASRRRRDQETQYF.

This clonotype was observed at least ten times. The CDR3 protein is CAISDAVGLDPYNEQFF. Here the CDR3 DNA reads TGTGCCATCAGTGACGCCGTCGGTCTAGACCCCTACAATGAGCAGTTCTTC. The chain combines TRBV10-3 with TRBJ2-1; D not resolved. CDR1 and CDR2 from the germline V gene are ENHRY and SYGVKD. The V and J ends lost 3 bases and 2 bases respectively, with 17 bases between them. This CDR3 contains 17 residues.

This clonotype was detected many times. The J gene is TRBJ1-5, the V gene TRBV9; D unresolved. V was cut by 4 bases and J by 4 bases, with 12 bases left in between. The CDR3 runs 14 residues. Germline CDR1 is SGDLS and CDR2 is YYNGEE. The CDR3 loop is CASSITGGNQPQHF. The CDR3 DNA sequence: TGTGCCAGCAGCATCACGGGAGGGAATCAGCCCCAGCATTTT. Complete variable domain (other parts from reference TRBV9 and TRBJ1-5): DSGVTQTPKHLITATGQRVTLRCSPRSGDLSVYWYQQSLDQGLQFLIQYYNGEERAKGNILERFSAQQFPDLHSELNLSSLELGDSALYFCASSITGGNQPQHFGDGTRLSIL.

This clonotype came up many times. This chain uses TRBV7-8 with TRBJ2-2, with D uncertain. Trimming removed 1 base from V and 7 bases from J, with 10 bases in between. Germline V gene sequence: CDR1 SGHVS, CDR2 FQNEAQ. CDR3 length equals 14 residues. The CDR3 reads CASSLVRVGGELFF. The DNA for the CDR3 is TGTGCCAGCAGCTTAGTGAGAGTTGGCGGGGAGCTGTTTTTT.

This clonotype was recorded many times. V usage is TRBV29-1 and J usage is TRBJ2-1; 7 bases are shared with TRBD1. The CDR3 covers 14 residues. Trimming removed 1 base from V and 10 bases from J; junction bases left unmatched: 10. CDR1 is SQVTM and CDR2 is ANQGSEA in the germline V gene. CDR3 bases: TGCAGCGTTGAAGGAGGGGGCTACACAACCGAGCAGTTCTTC. Its translation: CSVEGGGYTTEQFF.

This clonotype came up a few times. The chain links TRBV7-3 to TRBJ1-4; D is uncertain. V lost 4 bases and J lost 8, with 11 bases in between. Per germline, CDR1 SGHTA and CDR2 FQGTGA. This CDR3 region has 13 residues. The CDR3 is CASSSTAGEKLFF. For the CDR3, the DNA is TGTGCCAGCAGCTCGACCGCCGGGGAAAAACTGTTTTTT.

This clonotype was seen ten or more times. V and J are TRBV20-1 and TRBJ1-2, with D possibly TRBD1 on 5 matching bases. The CDR3 length is 14 residues. Germline V lookup: CDR1 DFQATT, CDR2 SNEGSKA (reference sequence). Trimming removed 0 bases at V and 5 bases at J, with 13 bases between. The CDR3 is CSAREWGTAYGYTF. DNA for the CDR3: TGCAGTGCTAGAGAATGGGGGACCGCTTATGGCTACACCTTC.